This T cell receptor beta chain comes out of a study of blood T cell repertoires in COVID-19. Study details: The United States, Italy and Spain supplied acute and convalescent COVID-19 samples. The cDNA or gDNA used as material had been derived from T cells, B-cell-depleted T cells, or PBMCs.

CDR3 length: 15 residues. Trimming cost V 4 bases and J 5 bases; bases outside gene matches: 13. CDR1 is GTSNPN and CDR2 is SVGIG in the germline V gene (reference sequence). The authors' processing: Nucleated cell counts were estimated from reference gene primer amplification. Measured with immunoSEQ multiplex PCR; TCRdb has only the in-frame clones, and not every one. D and trimming come from the DNA, and the V and J calls and clone size come from that table. The sample yields more than 200,000 clones, 75% to 90% seen once. Sequencing was performed on peripheral blood. This sequence joins TRBV30 and TRBJ2-7, with TRBD1 matching 8 bases. The source is a woman of 80 years or more with COVID-19, enrolled during active disease. The CDR3 loop is CAWTYKGTGSNEQYF. For the CDR3, the DNA is TGTGCCTGGACGTATAAAGGGACAGGTAGCAACGAGCAGTACTTC. The whole variable domain, remainder taken from reference TRBV30 and TRBJ2-7, is SQTIHQWPATLVQPVGSPLSLECTVEGTSNPNLYWYRQAAGRGLQLLFYSVGIGQISSEVPQNLSASRPQDRQFILSSKKLLLSDSGFYLCAWTYKGTGSNEQYFGPGTRLTVT.